This T cell receptor (beta chain) was captured in a study of blood T cell repertoires in COVID-19. Per the original methods: Scientists estimated how many nucleated cells there were by amplifying reference gene primers. Some clones are missing from TCRdb's copy, which holds only in-frame ones; the method was immunoSEQ multiplex PCR. V and J calls and clone size are as listed in that table; D and trimming were resolved from the DNA. The sample lists about 220,000 clones; 80% to 90% were seen once. Sequencing was done on a sample of PBMCs or T cells enriched from blood (not recorded which). The receptor was isolated from a woman aged 18-30 years in a cohort exposed to, infected with or recovered from COVID-19 (not recorded which).

The CDR3 bases are TGTGCCAGCAGCTCGGACAGGGGATCTGGAAACACCATATATTTT. It yields the protein CASSSDRGSGNTIYF. The chain couples TRBV7-9 to TRBJ1-3; 9 nucleotides agree with TRBD1. CDR1 and CDR2 from the germline V gene are SEHNR and FQNEAQ (reference sequence). The trim removed 4 bases at V and 1 base at J, leaving 2 bases unmatched. The CDR3 is 15 amino acids. Based on the CDR3 plus reference TRBV7-9 and TRBJ1-3, the full variable domain is DTGVSQNPRHKITKRGQNVTFRCDPISEHNRLYWYRQTLGQGPEFLTYFQNEAQLEKSRLLSDRFSAERPKGSFSTLEIQRTEQGDSAMYLCASSSDRGSGNTIYFGEGSWLTVV.